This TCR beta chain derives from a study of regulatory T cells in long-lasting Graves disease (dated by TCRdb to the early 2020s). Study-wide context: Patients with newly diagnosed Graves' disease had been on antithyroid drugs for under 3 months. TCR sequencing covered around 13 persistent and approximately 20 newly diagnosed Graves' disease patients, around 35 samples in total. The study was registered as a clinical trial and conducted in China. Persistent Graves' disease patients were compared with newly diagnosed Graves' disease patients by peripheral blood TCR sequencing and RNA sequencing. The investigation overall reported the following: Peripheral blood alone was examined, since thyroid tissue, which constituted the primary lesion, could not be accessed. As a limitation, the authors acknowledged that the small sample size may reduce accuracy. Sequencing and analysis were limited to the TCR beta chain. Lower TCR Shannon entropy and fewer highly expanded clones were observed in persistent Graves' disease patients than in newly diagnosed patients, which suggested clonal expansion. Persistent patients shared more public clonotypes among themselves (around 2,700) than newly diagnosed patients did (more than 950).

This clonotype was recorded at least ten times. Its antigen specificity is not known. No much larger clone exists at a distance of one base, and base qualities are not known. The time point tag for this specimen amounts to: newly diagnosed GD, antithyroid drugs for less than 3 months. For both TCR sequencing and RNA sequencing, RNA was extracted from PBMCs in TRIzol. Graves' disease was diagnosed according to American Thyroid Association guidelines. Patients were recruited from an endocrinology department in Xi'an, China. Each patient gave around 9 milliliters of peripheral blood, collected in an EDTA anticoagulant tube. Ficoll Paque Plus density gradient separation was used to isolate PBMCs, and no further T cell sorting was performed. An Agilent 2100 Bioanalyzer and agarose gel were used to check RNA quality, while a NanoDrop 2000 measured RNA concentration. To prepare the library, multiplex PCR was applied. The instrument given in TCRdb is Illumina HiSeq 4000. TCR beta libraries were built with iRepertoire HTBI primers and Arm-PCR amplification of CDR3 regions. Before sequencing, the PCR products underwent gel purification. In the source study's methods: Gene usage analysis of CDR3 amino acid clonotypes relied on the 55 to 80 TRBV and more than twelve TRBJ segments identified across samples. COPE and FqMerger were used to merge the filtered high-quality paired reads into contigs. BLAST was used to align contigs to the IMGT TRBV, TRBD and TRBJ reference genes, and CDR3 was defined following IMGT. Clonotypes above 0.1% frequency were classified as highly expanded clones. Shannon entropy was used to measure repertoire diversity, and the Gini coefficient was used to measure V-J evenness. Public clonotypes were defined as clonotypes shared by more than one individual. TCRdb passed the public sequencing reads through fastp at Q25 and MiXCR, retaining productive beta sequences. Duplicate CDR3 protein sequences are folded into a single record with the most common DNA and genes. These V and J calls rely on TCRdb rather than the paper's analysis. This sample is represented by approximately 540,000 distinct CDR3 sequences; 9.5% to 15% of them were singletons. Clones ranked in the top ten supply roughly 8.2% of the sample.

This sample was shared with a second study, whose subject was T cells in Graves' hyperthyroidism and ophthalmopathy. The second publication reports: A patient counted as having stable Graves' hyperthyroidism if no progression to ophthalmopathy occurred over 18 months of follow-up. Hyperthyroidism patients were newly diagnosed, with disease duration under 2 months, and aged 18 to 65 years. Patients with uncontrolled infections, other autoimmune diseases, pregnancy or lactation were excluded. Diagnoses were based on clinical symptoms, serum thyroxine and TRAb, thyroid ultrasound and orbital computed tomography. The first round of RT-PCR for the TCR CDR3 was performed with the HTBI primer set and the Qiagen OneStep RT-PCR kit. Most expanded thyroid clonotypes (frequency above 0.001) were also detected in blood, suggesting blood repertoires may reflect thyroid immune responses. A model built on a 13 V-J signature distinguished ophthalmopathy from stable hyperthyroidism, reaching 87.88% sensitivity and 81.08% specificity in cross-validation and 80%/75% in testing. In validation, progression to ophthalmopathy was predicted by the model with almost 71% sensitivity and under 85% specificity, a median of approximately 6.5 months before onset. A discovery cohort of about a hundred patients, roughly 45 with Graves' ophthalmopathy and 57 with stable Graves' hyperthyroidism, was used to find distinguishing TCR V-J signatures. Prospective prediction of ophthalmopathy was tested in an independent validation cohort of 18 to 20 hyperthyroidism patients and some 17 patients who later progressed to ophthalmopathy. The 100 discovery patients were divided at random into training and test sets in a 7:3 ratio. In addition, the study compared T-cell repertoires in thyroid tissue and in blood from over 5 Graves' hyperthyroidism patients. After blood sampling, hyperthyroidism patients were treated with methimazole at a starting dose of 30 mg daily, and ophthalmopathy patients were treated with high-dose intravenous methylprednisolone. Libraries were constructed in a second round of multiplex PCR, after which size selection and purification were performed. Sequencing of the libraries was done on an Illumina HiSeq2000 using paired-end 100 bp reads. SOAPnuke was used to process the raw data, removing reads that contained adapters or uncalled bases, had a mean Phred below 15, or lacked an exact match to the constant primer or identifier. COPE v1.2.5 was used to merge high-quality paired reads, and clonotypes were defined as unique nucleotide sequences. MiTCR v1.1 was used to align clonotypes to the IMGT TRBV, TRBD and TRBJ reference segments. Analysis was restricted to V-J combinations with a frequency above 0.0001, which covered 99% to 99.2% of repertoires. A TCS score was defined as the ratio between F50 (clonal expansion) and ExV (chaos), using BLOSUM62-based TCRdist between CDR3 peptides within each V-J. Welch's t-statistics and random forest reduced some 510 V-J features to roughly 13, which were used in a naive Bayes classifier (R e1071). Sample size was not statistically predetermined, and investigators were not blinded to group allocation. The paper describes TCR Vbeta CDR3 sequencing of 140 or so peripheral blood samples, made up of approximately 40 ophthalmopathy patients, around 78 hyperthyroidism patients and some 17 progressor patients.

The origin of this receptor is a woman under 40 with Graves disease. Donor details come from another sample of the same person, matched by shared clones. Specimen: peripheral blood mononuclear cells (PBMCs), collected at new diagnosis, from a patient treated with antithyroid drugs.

The DNA reads as follows: TGTGCCAGCAATCTGGGGCTAGGACTAGCGGACCCCACAGATACGCAGTATTTT. Translated, this gives CASNLGLGLADPTDTQYF. The rearrangement joined TRBV2 to TRBJ2-3; 10 bases in the middle match TRBD2. From the cysteine up to the phenylalanine, the CDR3 has a length of 18 residues. Only the CDR3 region is kept as DNA, spanning 54 bases read in frame from base 1. The junction shows trimming of 7 bases on V and 2 bases on J, and the gene matches do not reach 15 bases of it. The germline V gene gives CDR1 as SNHLY and CDR2 as FYNNEI.